These 15 T cell receptor beta chains came from one sample sequenced in a study of T cell changes during pregnancy in multiple sclerosis. The protocol was immunoSEQ multiplex PCR, while the TCRdb copy is restricted to in-frame clones and leaves out a portion. The data hold 65,000 to 95,000 clones, with 85% to 95% observed a single time. Source: peripheral blood, taken after pregnancy. These receptors were taken from a female donor in good health, enrolled as a control in a pregnancy study.

The J gene is TRBJ1-5, the V gene TRBV15; weak D call: TRBD1 (6 bases). Germline CDR1 and CDR2: LNHNV and YYDKDF (reference sequence). This CDR3 region has 17 residues. Trimming took off 3 bases at V and 5 bases at J, with 20 bases between the two ends. The CDR3 DNA reads as TGTGCCACCAGCAGTATCAGGGGAAGTAGTGGGTATCAGCCCCAGCATTTT. It codes for CATSSIRGSSGYQPQHF.

The chain is built from TRBV4-2 and TRBJ2-4; the D is unclear. The V gene's germline CDR1 is LGHNA and CDR2 YNFKEQ. The ends were cut back, 0 bases at V and 0 bases at J, with 6 bases in the middle. The CDR3 extends over 15 amino acids. DNA of the CDR3: TGTGCCAGCAGCCAAGATTCTAGAGCCAAAAACATTCAGTACTTC. It translates to CASSQDSRAKNIQYF.

The V and J genes are TRBV7-3 and TRBJ2-2, with 9 bases aligning to TRBD1. CDR3 length equals 16 residues. Germline-derived CDR1 and CDR2 are SGHTA and FQGTGA. Germline trimming cut 6 bases from V and 8 bases from J; bases unmatched to any gene: 13. The CDR3 protein is CASSPGTGSVFGELFF. DNA for the CDR3: TGTGCCAGCAGTCCCGGGACAGGGAGTGTTTTTGGGGAGCTGTTTTTT.

This chain joins TRBV4-2 and TRBJ2-7; 10 nucleotides match TRBD2. J was trimmed by 6 bases and V by 2 bases; bases with no gene match: 10. Per the germline V gene, CDR1 is LGHNA and CDR2 is YNFKEQ. The CDR3 is made up of 16 amino acids. In DNA form, the CDR3 reads TGTGCCAGCAGCCAACCGCAACTAGCGGGATGGGGCGAGCAGTACTTC. This translates into CASSQPQLAGWGEQYF.

The chain employs TRBV27 and TRBJ2-7; tentative D call: TRBD2 (6 bases). The CDR3 has 15 amino acids. From germline, CDR1 is MNHEY and CDR2 SMNVEV (reference sequence). The V and J ends lost 2 bases and 7 bases respectively, with 18 bases between them. Here the CDR3 DNA reads TGTGCCAGCAGTTTACTCGGGAGCGGTCTGGGAGAGCAGTACTTC. Protein: CASSLLGSGLGEQYF.

The chain couples TRBV18 to TRBJ2-4, with D possibly matching TRBD1 (6 bases). The CDR3 contains 14 residues. Germline CDR1 KGHSH, CDR2 LQKENI. The V end was cut by 3 bases, the J end by 1 base, with 7 bases between. CDR3 amino acids: CASSPDRAKNIQYF. DNA of the CDR3: TGTGCCAGCTCACCCGACAGGGCCAAAAACATTCAGTACTTC.

J is TRBJ1-5 and V is TRBV28, with D possibly being TRBD1 (6 bases). This CDR3 contains 14 residues. CDR1 MDHEN and CDR2 SYDVKM come from the germline V gene. With 7 bases removed from V and 3 bases from J, the gap between germline ends came to 13 bases. Written as DNA, the CDR3 is TGTGCCAGCACCTTGGGACACCCCAATCAGCCCCAGCATTTT. Residues: CASTLGHPNQPQHF. The complete variable domain, with remaining parts taken from reference TRBV28 and TRBJ1-5, reads DVKVTQSSRYLVKRTGEKVFLECVQDMDHENMFWYRQDPGLGLRLIYFSYDVKMKEKGDIPEGYSVSREKKERFSLILESASTNQTSMYLCASTLGHPNQPQHFGDGTRLSIL.

The chain joins TRBV18 to TRBJ2-7; TRBD1 is a possible D gene (6 bases). Between the trimmed V and J ends, which lost 2 bases and 2 bases, there was a span of 13 bases. The length of the CDR3 is 15 residues. CDR1 KGHSH and CDR2 LQKENI come from the germline V gene. The CDR3 is CASSPSTGPPYEQYF. CDR3 nucleotides: TGTGCCAGCTCACCAAGCACAGGGCCCCCCTACGAGCAGTACTTC. Supplemented by reference TRBV18 and TRBJ2-7, the full variable domain reads NAGVMQNPRHLVRRRGQEARLRCSPMKGHSHVYWYRQLPEEGLKFMVYLQKENIIDESGMPKERFSAEFPKEGPSILRIQQVVRGDSAAYFCASSPSTGPPYEQYFGPGTRLTVT.

The chain links TRBV6-5 to TRBJ2-3; 11 nucleotides agree with TRBD2. The CDR3 length is 15 residues. The germline CDR1 and CDR2 sequences are MNHEY and SVGAGI. V shed 6 bases and J 3 bases; nucleotides not matched to a gene: 5. CDR3 nucleotides: TGTGCCAGCAGACTAGCGGGAGCAATAACAGATACGCAGTATTTT. Its translation is CASRLAGAITDTQYF.

The chain carries TRBV5-1 and TRBJ2-4; D perhaps matches TRBD1 (5 bases). V shed 10 bases and J shed 1 base, with 18 bases lying between them. The CDR3 is 15 residues long. The germline V gene encodes CDR1 SGHRS and CDR2 YFSETQ. The CDR3 spells CAQEFSGKAKNIQYF. CDR3 nucleotide sequence: TGCGCCCAGGAGTTTTCAGGGAAGGCCAAAAACATTCAGTACTTC.

For this clone: In the same sample, other DNA sequences code for this CDR3. V is TRBV18 and J is TRBJ2-7, with a possible D match to TRBD2 (5 bases). V lost 3 bases and J 2 bases, leaving 14 bases between the germline ends. Germline-derived CDR1 and CDR2 are KGHSH and LQKENI. The CDR3 length is 15 residues. Here the CDR3 reads CASSPGLAGAYEQYF. The CDR3 DNA is TGTGCCAGCTCACCTGGCCTCGCCGGGGCCTACGAGCAGTACTTC.

The rearrangement links TRBV9 to TRBJ1-5; D is uncertain. There are 18 residues in the CDR3. Germline CDR1 reads SGDLS; CDR2 reads YYNGEE. V shed 7 bases and J shed 1 base, with 24 bases lying between them. The CDR3 region is CASDLTGKEKSSNQPQHF. The CDR3 DNA reads TGTGCCAGCGATTTAACGGGAAAGGAGAAATCCAGCAATCAGCCCCAGCATTTT.

The sample holds a few counts of this clone. CDR3 in amino acids: CASSPGTGDQPQHF. In DNA form, the CDR3 reads TGTGCCAGCAGCCCCGGGACAGGGGATCAGCCCCAGCATTTT. The rearrangement joins TRBV11-2 to TRBJ1-5, with TRBD1 matching over 10 bases. V was pared by 5 bases and J by 5 bases, with 3 bases of the junction left unmatched. The CDR3 is made up of 14 amino acids. Germline values: CDR1 SGHAT, CDR2 FQNNGV.

The rearrangement uses TRBV12-5 and TRBJ2-5; tentative D call: TRBD1 (6 bases). The CDR3 is made up of 13 amino acids. The V and J ends lost 6 bases and 8 bases respectively, with 16 bases between them. Germline values: CDR1 LGHNT, CDR2 FRNRAP. The CDR3 nucleotides are TGTGCTAGTGGACCTAACGCAGGGGAAACCCAGTACTTC. Its translation: CASGPNAGETQYF. Variable domain in full (rest from reference TRBV12-5 and TRBJ2-5): DARVTQTPRHKVTEMGQEVTMRCQPILGHNTVFWYRQTMMQGLELLAYFRNRAPLDDSGMPKDRFSAEMPDATLATLKIQPSEPRDSAVYFCASGPNAGETQYFGPGTRLLVL.

The sample holds a few counts of this clone. The chain couples TRBV7-3 to TRBJ2-1, with 9 bases aligning to TRBD2. The germline gives CDR1 SGHTA, CDR2 FQGTGA. The trim removed 5 bases at V and 5 bases at J, leaving 4 bases unmatched. This CDR3 spans 14 amino acids. DNA of the CDR3: TGTGCCAGCAGCGTCTCTAGCGGGAACAATGAGCAGTTCTTC. Protein: CASSVSSGNNEQFF.